Listed below are T cell receptor beta chains from one sample, sequenced in a study of CD8+CD57+ T cells in acquired aplastic anemia. TCRdb reprocessed the reads via MiXCR and lists one record per CDR3 protein. The sample yields about 170,000 distinct CDR3 sequences, 50% to 75% seen once. The sequenced material came from sorted CD4+, CD8+, or CD8+CD57+ T cells (not recorded which) from PBMCs. These receptor sequences come from a human donor in good health. The CDR3 runs from the conserved cysteine through the conserved F or W. Each record gives: clone size, D gene, V gene, J gene, CDR3 protein, CDR3 DNA. D genes are given only for firm matches. Part of the rows lack a size; the others show once, few, many or a class for expanded clones.

>NA|TRBD2|TRBV20-1|TRBJ2-1
CSGTLAGVGNEQFF
TGCAGTGGCACCTTAGCGGGGGTGGGTAATGAGCAGTTCTTC
>many|NA|TRBV29-1|TRBJ2-6
CSVEVGGANVLTF
TGCAGCGTTGAAGTCGGTGGGGCCAACGTCCTGACTTTC
>NA|TRBD1|TRBV20-1|TRBJ1-6
CSARQGGSDSPLHF
TGCAGTGCTCGACAGGGCGGCTCGGACTCACCCCTCCACTTT
>NA|NA|TRBV29-1|TRBJ1-1
CSVEWDNKDTEASF
TGCAGCGTTGAGTGGGACAACAAGGACACTGAAGCTTCCTTT
>NA|NA|TRBV6-1|TRBJ2-3
CASSRLVPTDTQYF
TGTGCCAGCAGTCGACTAGTCCCCACAGATACGCAGTATTTT
>NA|TRBD1|TRBV9|TRBJ2-7
CASSFTTGTGLAEQYF
TGTGCCAGCAGCTTCACCACCGGGACAGGATTGGCCGAGCAGTACTTC
>NA|NA|TRBV19|TRBJ2-5
CASSIDAGAHQGETQYF
TGTGCCAGTAGTATAGATGCAGGGGCCCACCAAGGAGAGACCCAGTACTTC
>NA|NA|TRBV29-1|TRBJ1-2
CSVVGGGYGYTF
TGCAGCGTTGTGGGAGGGGGCTATGGCTACACCTTC
>NA|TRBD2|TRBV9|TRBJ2-7
CASSVVPAGAFYEQYF
TGTGCCAGCAGCGTAGTGCCAGCGGGAGCCTTCTACGAGCAGTACTTC
>NA|TRBD2|TRBV7-8|TRBJ2-2
CASSSDLAGEGTGELLF
TGTGCCAGCAGCTCTGATTTAGCGGGAGAGGGCACCGGGGAGCTGCTTTTT
>NA|TRBD2|TRBV5-6|TRBJ2-3
CASSLYPLAAPTDTQYF
TGTGCCAGCAGCTTATACCCACTAGCGGCCCCCACAGATACGCAGTATTTT
>NA|NA|TRBV2|TRBJ1-5
CASRTALSNQPQHF
TGTGCCAGCCGGACGGCACTTAGCAATCAGCCCCAGCATTTT
>NA|NA|TRBV19|TRBJ2-1
CASSKSHSMSRNEQFF
TGTGCCAGTAGTAAGTCCCACTCGATGTCGAGGAATGAGCAGTTCTTC
>NA|TRBD2|TRBV10-1|TRBJ2-1
CASSESTSGGNEQFF
TGCGCCAGCAGTGAGTCGACTAGCGGAGGGAATGAGCAGTTCTTC
>NA|NA|TRBV24-1|TRBJ2-7
CASTSRRLTEQYF
TGTGCCAGCACCTCGCGCAGGCTTACCGAGCAGTACTTC
>many|TRBD2|TRBV5-1|TRBJ2-7
CASSAGFSGMGYEQYF
TGCGCCAGCAGCGCGGGCTTTAGCGGGATGGGGTACGAGCAGTACTTC
>few|TRBD2|TRBV24-1|TRBJ2-1
CATSLAGSYNEQFF
TGTGCCACCAGTCTAGCGGGAAGCTACAATGAGCAGTTCTTC
>NA|NA|TRBV7-9|TRBJ2-7
CASSLLDSSYEQYF
TGTGCCAGCAGCCTCCTAGACAGCTCCTACGAGCAGTACTTC
>NA|NA|TRBV20-1|TRBJ1-1
CSVVLGDNTEAFF
TGCAGTGTCGTACTGGGCGATAACACTGAAGCTTTCTTT
>many|NA|TRBV18|TRBJ2-2
CASSEETGELFF
TGTGCCAGCTCTGAGGAAACCGGGGAGCTGTTTTTT
>once|NA|TRBV29-1|TRBJ1-1
CSVSQQGFNTEAFF
TGCAGCGTTTCACAACAGGGCTTTAACACTGAAGCTTTCTTT
>NA|TRBD2|TRBV7-6|TRBJ2-2
CASSLSRKTSGASTGGLFF
TGTGCCAGCAGCTTATCCCGTAAGACTAGCGGAGCCAGCACCGGGGGGCTGTTTTTT
>once|NA|TRBV20-1|TRBJ2-1
CSASWGQGYNEQFF
TGCAGTGCCAGCTGGGGGCAGGGCTACAATGAGCAGTTCTTC
>NA|NA|TRBV19|TRBJ1-6
CASTLSGQGNSPLHF
TGTGCCAGTACCCTATCCGGTCAAGGGAATTCACCCCTCCACTTT
>NA|NA|TRBV10-2|TRBJ1-1
CASTLGHLNTEAFF
TGCGCCAGCACCCTGGGACACCTGAACACTGAAGCTTTCTTT
>NA|NA|TRBV2|TRBJ1-6
CASRKGGNSPLHF
TGTGCCAGCAGAAAGGGAGGGAATTCACCCCTCCACTTT
>NA|NA|TRBV25-1|TRBJ2-1
CASSVWGAGNEQFF
TGTGCCAGCAGTGTATGGGGGGCGGGGAATGAGCAGTTCTTC
>NA|NA|TRBV29-1|TRBJ2-6
CSVSGQTSGANVLTF
TGCAGCGTTTCGGGCCAGACCTCTGGGGCCAACGTCCTGACTTTC
>NA|TRBD1|TRBV15|TRBJ1-4
CATSRDLGTGVKLFF
TGTGCCACCAGCAGAGATCTTGGGACAGGGGTAAAACTGTTTTTT
>once|TRBD2|TRBV9|TRBJ2-1
CASSLLAGDYEQFF
TGTGCCAGCAGCCTACTAGCGGGGGACTATGAGCAGTTCTTC
>few|NA|TRBV20-1|TRBJ1-6
CSARSTDSPLHF
TGCAGTGCTAGATCGACAGATTCACCCCTCCACTTT